This entry concerns a single TCR beta chain. Its antigen is unknown. The time point here: new active TB diagnosis, blood taken before or within 7 days of starting treatment. The CDR3 is 16 amino acids. Trimming took 5 bases from V and 5 from J, leaving 20 bases between them. Per the germline V gene, CDR1 is LNHDA and CDR2 is SQIVND (reference sequence). The method was immunoSEQ multiplex PCR; TCRdb's version includes in-frame clones alone and lacks a portion of them. This sample has about 38,000 clones, with approximately 94% found just once. This sample is drawn from a study of T cells in tuberculosis. Study overall: IGRA-negative adolescents, IGRA-positive adolescents with latent tuberculosis and adults with active tuberculosis formed this South African cohort. Study-wide points: Active tuberculosis patients had shorter CDR3-alpha; the beta difference was nonsignificant.

This clonotype originated in an adult with tuberculosis. The sequencing used PBMCs, collected at tuberculosis diagnosis. The chain couples TRBV19 to TRBJ2-3; tentative D call: TRBD1 (5 bases). The CDR3 region has the DNA TGTGCCAGTAGTCCGACGGACAAGGGCGCACAAGATACGCAGTATTTT. This translates into CASSPTDKGAQDTQYF.